Below are 11 T cell receptor beta chains sequenced from a single sample in a study of blood T cell repertoires in COVID-19. Clones were sequenced by immunoSEQ multiplex PCR, and TCRdb holds only the in-frame ones, with some missing. The sample holds about 44,000 clones, 80% to 90% seen once. The sequenced sample was peripheral blood. The receptor set was obtained from a man between 65 and 79 years old with active COVID-19.

The rearrangement joins TRBV28 to TRBJ2-7; TRBD1 might be the D (7 bases). The V end lost 6 bases, the J end lost 4 bases, and 19 bases lay between the germline ends. The length of the CDR3 is 15 residues. Germline V CDR1 and CDR2: MDHEN, SYDVKM. This chain's CDR3 is CASSSQGGLTYEQYF. CDR3 nucleotide sequence: TGTGCCAGCAGCTCTCAGGGGGGCTTAACGTACGAGCAGTACTTC.

Concerning this clone: The identical CDR3 is also encoded by other nucleotide sequences in the sample. This chain uses TRBV2 with TRBJ2-3; 9 bases align to TRBD1. The CDR3 runs 15 residues. The V and J ends lost 4 bases and 0 bases, in that order; junction bases with no gene match: 2. Looked up from germline, CDR1 is SNHLY and CDR2 is FYNNEI. The CDR3 DNA is TGTGCCAGCAGTGCTGGGACAGGGAGCACAGATACGCAGTATTTT. Residues: CASSAGTGSTDTQYF.

The V call is TRBV6-5, the J call TRBJ1-5; 9 bases match TRBD1. This CDR3 is built from 13 residues. The junction had 2 bases not matched to a gene; V was cut back by 6 bases and J by 5 bases. The germline CDR1 and CDR2 sequences are MNHEY and SVGAGI. The CDR3 DNA reads TGTGCCAGCAGACAGGGGGCGGATCAGCCCCAGCATTTT. Amino acids: CASRQGADQPQHF.

The chain couples TRBV3-1 (or the pseudogene TRBV3-2) to TRBJ2-5; weak D call: TRBD1 (7 bases). Trimming pared 1 base from V and 9 bases from J, leaving 18 bases between. The CDR3 totals 15 residues. The germline CDR1 and CDR2 sequences are LGHDT and YNNKEL (reference sequence). CDR3 sequence reads: CASSQGGTVEGAQYF. CDR3 sequence (DNA): TGTGCCAGCAGCCAAGGCGGGACAGTCGAAGGGGCCCAGTACTTC.

This chain links TRBV11-2 with TRBJ2-5, with 11 bases aligning to TRBD2. This CDR3 contains 15 residues. Germline-derived CDR1 and CDR2 are SGHAT and FQNNGV. Trimming took 3 bases from V and 5 from J; bases not matched to a gene: 5. The CDR3: CASSLELAGDETQYF. The CDR3 DNA reads TGTGCCAGCAGCTTGGAACTAGCGGGGGATGAGACCCAGTACTTC.

The chain couples TRBV6-2 or TRBV6-3 to TRBJ2-1, with TRBD1 matching over 9 bases. Germline V gene sequence: CDR1 MNHEY, CDR2 SVGEGT. The CDR3 totals 13 residues. The V and J ends lost 6 bases and 7 bases, in that order; junction bases with no gene match: 4. The CDR3 is CASSGQGRNEQFF. CDR3 in DNA: TGTGCCAGCAGCGGACAGGGGAGAAATGAGCAGTTCTTC.

CDR3 in amino acids: CASSYTGGGVVNEQFF. In DNA form, the CDR3 reads TGTGCCAGCAGTTATACAGGGGGCGGGGTAGTTAATGAGCAGTTCTTC. This chain links TRBV6-2 or TRBV6-3 with TRBJ2-1, with 9 bases aligning to TRBD1. V lost 3 bases and J lost 7; bases outside the gene matches: 10. The CDR3 contains 16 residues. From germline, CDR1 is MNHEY and CDR2 SVGEGT.

The genes are TRBV13 and TRBJ2-1; the match to TRBD2 covers 8 bases. Germline CDR1 reads PRHDT; CDR2 reads FYEKMQ (reference sequence). The length of the CDR3 is 16 residues. Losses at the gene ends were 1 base for V and 7 bases for J; bases not matched to a gene: 9. The CDR3 here is CASSLVGGGRGNEQFF. For the CDR3, the DNA is TGTGCCAGCAGCTTAGTGGGCGGGGGGCGTGGGAATGAGCAGTTCTTC.

The V and J genes are TRBV3-1 (or the pseudogene TRBV3-2) and TRBJ1-3; TRBD1 aligns across 10 bases. V shed 4 bases, J shed 0 bases, and the junction held 24 bases outside the gene matches. The germline V gene encodes CDR1 LGHDT and CDR2 YNNKEL (reference sequence). This CDR3 comprises 23 residues. CDR3 sequence reads: CASSLTIGDPGQGSLISGNTIYF. The DNA of the CDR3 is TGTGCCAGCAGCCTTACTATTGGGGACCCGGGACAGGGGTCCTTAATCTCTGGAAACACCATATATTTT.

The DNA of the CDR3 is TGTGCCAGCGGTAACAGGGGATCTGGGGCCAACGTCCTGACTTTC. Its translation is CASGNRGSGANVLTF. The rearrangement links TRBV6-5 to TRBJ2-6; TRBD1 matches at 7 bases. The J segment lost 1 base and the V segment lost 8 bases, leaving 5 bases of the junction unmatched. CDR1 MNHEY and CDR2 SVGAGI come from the germline V gene. The CDR3 is 15 residues long.

The chain combines TRBV7-2 with TRBJ2-1; D is uncertain. The CDR3 is 13 amino acids. V was pared by 5 bases and J by 7 bases, with 12 bases between. Germline V gene lookup returns CDR1 SGHTA and CDR2 FQGNSA. The CDR3 nucleotides read TGTGCCAGCAGCCTCTACCTCTCTAATGAGCAGTTCTTC. Amino acid sequence: CASSLYLSNEQFF. Full variable domain (remainder filled in from reference TRBV7-2 and TRBJ2-1): GAGVSQSPSNKVTEKGKDVELRCDPISGHTALYWYRQSLGQGLEFLIYFQGNSAPDKSGLPSDRFSAERTGGSVSTLTIQRTQQEDSAVYLCASSLYLSNEQFFGPGTRLTVL.